This T cell receptor beta chain was captured by sequencing in a study of PD-1 blockade in classical Hodgkin lymphoma. Time point specified: cycle 4 day 1 (C4D1), after around six weeks of nivolumab. Every one of the patients relapsed after autologous stem cell transplantation (brentuximab vedotin exposure was variable). Only in-frame clones appear in the TCRdb table, and some are missing; sequencing was by immunoSEQ multiplex PCR. The sample yields 75,000 to 100,000 clones, about 93% seen once. The source is a human donor with classical Hodgkin lymphoma. This specimen consisted of peripheral blood mononuclear cells (PBMCs), obtained before the fourth cycle of nivolumab.

For the CDR3, the DNA is TGTGCCAGCAGCCAAGATCGCGGTCTGGGCTCCTACGAGCAGTACTTC. Its translation: CASSQDRGLGSYEQYF. The J gene is TRBJ2-7, the V gene TRBV14; D unclear. V dropped 0 bases and J dropped 0 bases, with 12 bases sitting between them. This CDR3 has 16 residues. Germline values: CDR1 SGHDN, CDR2 FVKESK.